This T cell receptor beta chain was found in a study of T cells after yellow fever vaccination. Study-level findings and limits: A secondary response was less intense yet reached its peak sooner, at day 5 versus 15. After the booster, over 95% of CD4 and roughly nine tenths of CD8 primary-response clones were re-detected.

This clonotype was observed at least ten times. The antigen is undetermined. J lost 0 bases, V lost 3 bases, and 4 bases had no gene match. This CDR3 has 14 residues. CDR1 is DFQATT, CDR2 SNEGSKA, per germline (reference sequence). TCR cDNA, made by 5'RACE template switching, carried an added universal primer site and UMIs. MiXCR, run by TCRdb on the 5' RACE reads, gives a single entry per CDR3 protein. This table has around 330,000 distinct CDR3 sequences, roughly 3.5% appearing once. The sequence came from a man younger than 30 who received the YFV17D yellow fever vaccine. The sample was PBMCs, taken on the day of the yellow fever booster vaccination. The chain joins TRBV20-1 to TRBJ2-5, with TRBD2 identical over 7 bases. The CDR3 loop reads CSASRGVYQETQYF. The CDR3, as DNA: TGCAGTGCTAGTCGGGGGGTGTACCAAGAGACCCAGTACTTC.